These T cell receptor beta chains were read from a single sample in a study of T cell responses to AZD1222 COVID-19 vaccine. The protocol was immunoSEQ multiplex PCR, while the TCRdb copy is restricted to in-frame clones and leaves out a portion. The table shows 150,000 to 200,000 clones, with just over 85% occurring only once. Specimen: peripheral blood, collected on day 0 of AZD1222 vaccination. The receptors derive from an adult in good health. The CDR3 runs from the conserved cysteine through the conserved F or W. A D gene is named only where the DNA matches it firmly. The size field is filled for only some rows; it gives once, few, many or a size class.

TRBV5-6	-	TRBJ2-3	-	TGTGCCAGCAGCTCAGGGAGAGATACGCAGTATTTT	CASSSGRDTQYF
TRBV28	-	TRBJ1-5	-	TGTGCCAGCAGCGTTACCTCAGGGAGAGCTTATAGCAATCAGCCCCAGCATTTT	CASSVTSGRAYSNQPQHF
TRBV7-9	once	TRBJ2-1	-	TGTGCCAGCAGCTTAGAATCCTGGGAGCAGTTCTTC	CASSLESWEQFF
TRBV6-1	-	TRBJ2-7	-	TGTGCCAGCAGTGAGACGGGGCTTTGGAGAGAGCAGTACTTC	CASSETGLWREQYF
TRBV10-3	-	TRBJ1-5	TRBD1	TGTGCCATCAGCGACCGGGACAGGGGGAATCAGCCCCAGCATTTT	CAISDRDRGNQPQHF
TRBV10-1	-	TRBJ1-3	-	TGCGCCAGCAGTGAAGGGGGAAGAAACACCATATATTTT	CASSEGGRNTIYF
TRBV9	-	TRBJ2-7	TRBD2	TGTGCCAGCAGCCCACTTAGCGGGAGTACCGACGAGCAGTACTTC	CASSPLSGSTDEQYF
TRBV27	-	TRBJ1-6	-	TGTGCCAGCAGTTTATTAGCGGCAGCATATAATTCACCCCTCCACTTT	CASSLLAAAYNSPLHF
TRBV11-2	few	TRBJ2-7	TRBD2	TGTGCCAGCAGCTTAGAAGCGGGAGTCGGGGAGCAGTACTTC	CASSLEAGVGEQYF
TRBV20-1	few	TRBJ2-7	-	TGCAGTGCTAGTCTCCAGGAGCAGTACTTC	CSASLQEQYF
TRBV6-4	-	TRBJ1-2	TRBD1	TGTGCCAGCAGTGGATCCCCCGGACAGGGAGGGAATGGCTACACCTTC	CASSGSPGQGGNGYTF
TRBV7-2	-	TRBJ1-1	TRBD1	TGTGCCAGCAGCTTATCTCAGGGACAGGAGGTGAAAGCTTTCTTT	CASSLSQGQEVKAFF